This entry is about one TCR beta chain. Its antigen is currently unknown. This record comes from a study of T cell repertoires in cytomegalovirus infection. MiXCR, applied by TCRdb to the reads, yields one record per CDR3 protein. This table holds some 700,000 distinct CDR3 sequences, 35% to 40% found once. From germline, CDR1 is SGHKS and CDR2 YYEKEE (reference sequence). CDR3 length equals 14 residues. The germline V and J ends were trimmed by 1 base and 3 bases, with 11 bases remaining between them. Findings and limits, study-wide: Ex vivo responses were dominated by HLA-C-restricted CMV-specific TCR beta clonotypes.

The sample taken for sequencing was PBMCs. The TCR comes from a human donor in good health (CMV status not recorded). Some clones in this sample may be carry-over from other donors' samples. V gene TRBV5-5 combines with J gene TRBJ2-7, with D maybe TRBD1 (5 bases). CDR3 nucleotide sequence: TGTGCCAGCAGCTTGTACAGGTCTAGCTACGAGCAGTACTTC. This encodes CASSLYRSSYEQYF.